This TCR beta chain was profiled in a study of cytomegalovirus exposure and HLA in healthy donors. Study-wide points: Specificity of three CMV-associated chains for CMV antigens was verified in vitro. The authors later found most CMV-associated TCR beta chains appeared HLA-restricted.

Donors were ostensibly healthy at sampling, although undocumented immune exposures were probable. V lost 5 bases and J 4 bases, leaving 17 bases between the germline ends. This CDR3 has 15 amino acids. CDR1 and CDR2 (germline): LNHDA, SQIVND (reference sequence). As regards this clone: Its specificity is unknown.

Both 60 Vbeta primers and 13 Jbeta primers went into the PCR. Under the authors' procedure: About 10 million of roughly 81 million unique TCR beta chains were shared, per a later count. TCRdb's copy holds only in-frame clones and misses some; the assay was immunoSEQ multiplex PCR. The V and J calls and clone size are taken from that table; D and trimming were inferred from the DNA. Its table records tens of thousands of clones. This rearrangement joins TRBV19 to TRBJ1-2; D gene ambiguous. Sequencing was done on a sample of PBMCs. The TCR originated in a young woman in good health and CMV-seronegative. As DNA, the CDR3 is TGTGCCAGTAGTGCGCCCCTCGACTCCCTCTATGGCTACACCTTC. It translates to CASSAPLDSLYGYTF.